This TCR beta chain was sequenced in a study of T cells after yellow fever vaccination. This clonotype was counted many times. A single record per CDR3 protein comes from TCRdb applying MiXCR to the 5' RACE reads. The sample holds hundreds of thousands of distinct CDR3 sequences; about 10% are singletons and the top ten take about 3%. CDR1 SGHDT and CDR2 YYEEEE come from the germline V gene. V was pared by 10 bases and J by 7 bases, with 16 bases of the junction left unmatched. The CDR3 is made up of 15 amino acids. Sequenced material: CD4+ T cells sorted from PBMCs, taken 5 days after the yellow fever booster vaccination. The chain carries TRBV5-6 and TRBJ2-1; 8 nucleotides match TRBD2. The sequence derives from a young man who received the YFV17D yellow fever vaccine. Here the CDR3 reads CASRVSGGPGNEQFF. CDR3 bases: TGTGCCTCCCGGGTCTCGGGGGGGCCGGGGAATGAGCAGTTCTTC. Combining the CDR3 with reference TRBV5-6 and TRBJ2-1 gives the whole variable domain DAGVTQSPTHLIKTRGQQVTLRCSPKSGHDTVSWYQQALGQGPQFIFQYYEEEERQRGNFPDRFSGHQFPNYSSELNVNALLLGDSALYLCASRVSGGPGNEQFFGPGTRLTVL.